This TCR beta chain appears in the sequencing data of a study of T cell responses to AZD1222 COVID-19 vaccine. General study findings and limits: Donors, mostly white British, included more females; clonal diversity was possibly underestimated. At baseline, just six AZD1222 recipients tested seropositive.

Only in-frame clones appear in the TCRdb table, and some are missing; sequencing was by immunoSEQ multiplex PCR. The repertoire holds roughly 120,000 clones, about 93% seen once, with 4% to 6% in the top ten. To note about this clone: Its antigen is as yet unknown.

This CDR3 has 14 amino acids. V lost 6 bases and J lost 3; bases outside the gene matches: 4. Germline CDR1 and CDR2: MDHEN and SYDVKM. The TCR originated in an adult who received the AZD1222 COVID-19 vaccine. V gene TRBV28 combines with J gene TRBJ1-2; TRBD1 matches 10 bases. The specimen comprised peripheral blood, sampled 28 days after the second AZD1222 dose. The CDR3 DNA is TGTGCCAGCAGGACAGGGGGCTCATACTATGGCTACACCTTC. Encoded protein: CASRTGGSYYGYTF.